The clone carrying this T cell receptor (beta chain) was counted ten times or more. Its specificity is not known. The germline CDR1 and CDR2 sequences are ENHRY and SYGVKD. The CDR3 totals 17 residues. The V gene lost 1 base and the J gene lost 4 bases, with 17 bases spanning the gap. As to time point: sample taken at primary tumor resection. The data originate from a study of spatial heterogeneity in lung cancer. General study findings and limits: Counts of expanded alpha and beta TCRs within tumors tracked the tumor nonsynonymous mutation count.

TCRdb reprocessed the 5' RACE reads with MiXCR, giving one entry per CDR3 protein. Of about 100,000 distinct CDR3 sequences listed, 4% to 4.5% are singletons. The receptor comes from a male donor with early-stage non-small cell lung cancer. The material sequenced was lung tumor tissue, taken at surgery. This chain joins TRBV10-3 and TRBJ1-3; D is undetermined. The CDR3 is CAISEWEGPIRGNTIYF. CDR3 in DNA: TGTGCCATCAGTGAGTGGGAAGGGCCGATTCGGGGAAACACCATATATTTT.